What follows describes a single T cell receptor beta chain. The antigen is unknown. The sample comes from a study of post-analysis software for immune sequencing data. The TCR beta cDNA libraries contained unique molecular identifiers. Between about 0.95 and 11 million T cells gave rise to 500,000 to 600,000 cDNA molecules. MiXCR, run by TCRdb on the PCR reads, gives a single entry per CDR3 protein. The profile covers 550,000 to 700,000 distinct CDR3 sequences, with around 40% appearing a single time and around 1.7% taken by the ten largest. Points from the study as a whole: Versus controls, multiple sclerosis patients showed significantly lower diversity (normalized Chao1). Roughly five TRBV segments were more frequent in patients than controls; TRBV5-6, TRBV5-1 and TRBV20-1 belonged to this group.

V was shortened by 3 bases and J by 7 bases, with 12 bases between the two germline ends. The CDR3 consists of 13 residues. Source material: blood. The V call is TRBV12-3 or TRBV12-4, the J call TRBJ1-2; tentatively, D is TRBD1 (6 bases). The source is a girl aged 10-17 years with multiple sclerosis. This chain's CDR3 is CASSFGQGFGYTF. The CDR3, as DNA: TGTGCCAGCAGTTTCGGGCAGGGGTTTGGCTACACCTTC.